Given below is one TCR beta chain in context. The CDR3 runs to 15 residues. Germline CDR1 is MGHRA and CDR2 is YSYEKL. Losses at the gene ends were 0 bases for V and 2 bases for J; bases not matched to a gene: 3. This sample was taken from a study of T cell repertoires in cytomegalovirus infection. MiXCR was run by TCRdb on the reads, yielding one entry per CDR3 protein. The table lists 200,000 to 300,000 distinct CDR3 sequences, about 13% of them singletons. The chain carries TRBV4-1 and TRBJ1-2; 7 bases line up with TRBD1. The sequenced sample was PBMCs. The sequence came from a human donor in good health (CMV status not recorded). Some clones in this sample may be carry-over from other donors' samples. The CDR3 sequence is CASSQDQGQNYGYTF. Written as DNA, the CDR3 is TGCGCCAGCAGCCAAGATCAGGGACAGAACTATGGCTACACCTTC.